This T cell receptor (beta chain) was found in a study of cytomegalovirus exposure and HLA in healthy donors. Overall study findings and caveats: Later analysis demonstrated an association between a missense DCLRE1C variant and TCR beta V- and J-gene trimming. Some V segments, TRBV6-2 and TRBV6-3 among them, were indistinguishable and were therefore excluded.

This clone was recorded a few times. Its antigen is not known. A multiplex PCR was run with 60 Vbeta primers and 13 Jbeta primers. This table comes from immunoSEQ multiplex PCR, and its TCRdb copy is limited to in-frame clones, with some not included. Seen here are about 130,000 clones, about 79% observed once, and the top ten hold 1.5% to 2%. This CDR3 comprises 13 residues. The ends were cut back, 4 bases at V and 2 bases at J, with 9 bases in the middle. Germline loops: CDR1 LNHNV, CDR2 YYDKDF (reference sequence). The receptor comes from a female donor in good health and CMV-seropositive. This chain joins TRBV15 and TRBJ2-7; TRBD1 might be the D (5 bases). The specimen sequenced was PBMCs. The chain's CDR3 is CATSTGPPYEQYF. DNA for the CDR3: TGTGCCACCAGCACAGGGCCCCCCTACGAGCAGTACTTC.